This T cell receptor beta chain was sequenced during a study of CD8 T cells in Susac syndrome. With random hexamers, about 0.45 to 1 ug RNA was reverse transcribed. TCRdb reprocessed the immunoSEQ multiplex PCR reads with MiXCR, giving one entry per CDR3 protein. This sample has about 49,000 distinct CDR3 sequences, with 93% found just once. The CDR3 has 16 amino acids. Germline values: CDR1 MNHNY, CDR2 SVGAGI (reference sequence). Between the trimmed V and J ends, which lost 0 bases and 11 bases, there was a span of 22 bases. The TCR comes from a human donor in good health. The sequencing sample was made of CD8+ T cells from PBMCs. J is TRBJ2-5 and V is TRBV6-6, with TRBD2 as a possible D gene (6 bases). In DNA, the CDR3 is TGTGCCAGCAGTTACTCCCAAGAAGACGGCTGGGGGGAGCAGTACTTC. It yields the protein CASSYSQEDGWGEQYF.